This T cell receptor (beta chain) was identified in a study of T cells in Graves' hyperthyroidism and ophthalmopathy. Study-level points and caveats: Among thyroid clonotypes expanded above 0.001, most also appeared in blood.

Amplification targeted TCR beta CDR3 regions from RNA transcripts. HTBI primers were the set used in a first-round RT-PCR of the TCR CDR3. TCRdb recomputed calls from the multiplex PCR reads with MiXCR, one row per CDR3 protein. The data hold 250,000 to 400,000 distinct CDR3 sequences, with about 13% observed a single time. This clonotype was counted ten times or more. Its antigen is undetermined. The CDR3 contains 18 residues. The germline V gene has CDR1 DFQATT and CDR2 SNEGSKA (reference sequence). Trimming took 0 bases from V and 0 from J; bases not matched to a gene: 11. The chain carries TRBV20-1 and TRBJ2-5, with 9 bases lining up with TRBD1. This receptor was identified in a woman aged 40 to 50 with Graves' ophthalmopathy. Source material: blood. This CDR3 reads CSARDGYQGTGYQETQYF. The DNA of the CDR3 is TGCAGTGCTAGAGATGGGTATCAGGGGACAGGGTACCAAGAGACCCAGTACTTC.